Given below is one T cell receptor beta chain in context. Survey-level resolution applied to immunoSEQ assay v3.0. Libraries were prepared by immunoSEQ multiplex PCR; TCRdb keeps only in-frame clonotypes and omits some of them. This sample yields under 20,000 clones, of which around nine tenths are seen a single time; over 9.5% belongs to the top ten. This sample was taken from a study of long-term antiretroviral therapy in people with HIV. CDR1 MDHEN and CDR2 SYDVKM come from the germline V gene. V was clipped by 2 bases and J by 9 bases; unmatched bases: 11. CDR3 size: 17 residues. The source of this sequence is a man aged 35-49 years with HIV. Here the sequenced sample was unsorted PBMCs, taken 0.5 years after starting antiretroviral therapy. This rearrangement joins TRBV28 to TRBJ2-1; 12 bases are a match to TRBD2. This CDR3 reads CASSLVPSGRAAAEQFF. CDR3 bases: TGTGCCAGCAGTTTAGTTCCTAGCGGGAGGGCCGCGGCTGAGCAGTTCTTC.